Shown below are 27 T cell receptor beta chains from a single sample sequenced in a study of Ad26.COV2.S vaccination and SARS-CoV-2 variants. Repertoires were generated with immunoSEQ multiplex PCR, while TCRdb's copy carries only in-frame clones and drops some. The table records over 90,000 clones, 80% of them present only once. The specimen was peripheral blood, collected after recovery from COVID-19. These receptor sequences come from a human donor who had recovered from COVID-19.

The DNA of the CDR3 is TGTGCCAGCAGTGTAATCACAGGGAAACAAGAGACCCAGTACTTC. This codes for CASSVITGKQETQYF. The chain recombines TRBV2 with TRBJ2-5, with TRBD1 as a possible D gene (6 bases). The ends were cut back, 4 bases at V and 2 bases at J, with 14 bases in the middle. Germline loops: CDR1 SNHLY, CDR2 FYNNEI. The CDR3 totals 15 residues.

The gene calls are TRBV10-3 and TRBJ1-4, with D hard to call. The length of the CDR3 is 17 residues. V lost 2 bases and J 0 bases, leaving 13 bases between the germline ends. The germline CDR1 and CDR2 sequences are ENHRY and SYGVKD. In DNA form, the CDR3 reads TGTGCCATCAGTGAGCCCTCCGACCCAACAACTAATGAAAAACTGTTTTTT. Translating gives CAISEPSDPTTNEKLFF.

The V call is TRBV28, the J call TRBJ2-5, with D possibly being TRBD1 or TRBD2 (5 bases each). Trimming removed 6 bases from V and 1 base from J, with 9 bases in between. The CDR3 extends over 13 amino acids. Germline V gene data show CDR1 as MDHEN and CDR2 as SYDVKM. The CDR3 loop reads CASSSGPQETQYF. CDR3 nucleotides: TGTGCCAGCAGCTCGGGACCCCAAGAGACCCAGTACTTC.

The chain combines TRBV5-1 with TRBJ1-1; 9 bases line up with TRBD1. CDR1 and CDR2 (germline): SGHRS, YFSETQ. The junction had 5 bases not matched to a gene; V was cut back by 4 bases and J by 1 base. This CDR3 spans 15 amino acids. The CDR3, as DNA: TGCGCCAGCAGCGCCGGGACAGGGTGGAACACTGAAGCTTTCTTT. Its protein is CASSAGTGWNTEAFF.

The CDR3 loop reads CASGQENTEAFF. The CDR3 bases are TGTGCCAGCGGACAGGAGAACACTGAAGCTTTCTTT. This sequence joins TRBV3-1 (or the pseudogene TRBV3-2) and TRBJ1-1; 7 nucleotides align to TRBD1. The germline V gene has CDR1 LGHDT and CDR2 YNNKEL (reference sequence). This CDR3 comprises 12 residues. Trimming removed 8 bases from V and 1 base from J; junction bases left unmatched: 1.

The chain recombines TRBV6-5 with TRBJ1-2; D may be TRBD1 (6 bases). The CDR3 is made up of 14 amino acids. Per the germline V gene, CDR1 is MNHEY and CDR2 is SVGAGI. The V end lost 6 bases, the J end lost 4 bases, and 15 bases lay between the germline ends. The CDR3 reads CASRTRQASYGYTF. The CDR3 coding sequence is TGTGCCAGCAGGACTCGACAGGCAAGCTATGGCTACACCTTC.

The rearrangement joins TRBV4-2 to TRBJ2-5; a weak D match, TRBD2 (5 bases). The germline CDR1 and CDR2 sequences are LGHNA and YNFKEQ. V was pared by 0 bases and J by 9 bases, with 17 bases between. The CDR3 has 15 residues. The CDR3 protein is CASSQDNTGYDPQYF. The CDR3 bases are TGTGCCAGCAGCCAAGATAACACGGGGTACGACCCCCAGTACTTC.

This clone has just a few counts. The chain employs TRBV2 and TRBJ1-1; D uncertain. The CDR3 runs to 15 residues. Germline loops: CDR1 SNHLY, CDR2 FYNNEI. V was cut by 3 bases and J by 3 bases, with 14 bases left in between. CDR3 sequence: CASSEDAGSDTEAFF. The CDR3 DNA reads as TGTGCCAGCAGTGAGGATGCAGGTTCGGACACTGAAGCTTTCTTT.

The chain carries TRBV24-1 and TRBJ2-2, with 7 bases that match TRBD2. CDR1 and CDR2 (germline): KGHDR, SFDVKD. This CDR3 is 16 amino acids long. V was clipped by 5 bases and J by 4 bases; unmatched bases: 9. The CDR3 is CATSAPSGGITGELFF. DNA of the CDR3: TGTGCCACCAGTGCCCCCTCGGGGGGAATCACCGGGGAGCTGTTTTTT.

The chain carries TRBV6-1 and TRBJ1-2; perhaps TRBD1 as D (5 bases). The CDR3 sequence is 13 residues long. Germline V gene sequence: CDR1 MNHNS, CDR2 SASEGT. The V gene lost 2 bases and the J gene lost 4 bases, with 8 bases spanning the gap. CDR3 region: CASSELGTYGYTF. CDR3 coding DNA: TGTGCCAGCAGTGAACTCGGGACCTATGGCTACACCTTC.

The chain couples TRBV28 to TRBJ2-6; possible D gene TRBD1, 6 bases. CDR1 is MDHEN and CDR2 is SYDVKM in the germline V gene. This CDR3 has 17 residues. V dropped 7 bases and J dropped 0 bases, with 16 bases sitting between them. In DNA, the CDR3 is TGTGCCAGCACTCCAGTACAGGGAAGCTCTGGGGCCAACGTCCTGACTTTC. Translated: CASTPVQGSSGANVLTF. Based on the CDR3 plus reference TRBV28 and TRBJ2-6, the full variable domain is DVKVTQSSRYLVKRTGEKVFLECVQDMDHENMFWYRQDPGLGLRLIYFSYDVKMKEKGDIPEGYSVSREKKERFSLILESASTNQTSMYLCASTPVQGSSGANVLTFGAGSRLTVL.

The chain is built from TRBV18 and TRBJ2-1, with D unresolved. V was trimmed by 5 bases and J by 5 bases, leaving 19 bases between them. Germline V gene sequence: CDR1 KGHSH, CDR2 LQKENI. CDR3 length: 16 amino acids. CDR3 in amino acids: CASSESRALFNNEQFF. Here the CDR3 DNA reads TGTGCCAGCTCAGAAAGTCGGGCCCTCTTCAACAATGAGCAGTTCTTC. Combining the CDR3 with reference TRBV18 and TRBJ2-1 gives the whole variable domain NAGVMQNPRHLVRRRGQEARLRCSPMKGHSHVYWYRQLPEEGLKFMVYLQKENIIDESGMPKERFSAEFPKEGPSILRIQQVVRGDSAAYFCASSESRALFNNEQFFGPGTRLTVL.

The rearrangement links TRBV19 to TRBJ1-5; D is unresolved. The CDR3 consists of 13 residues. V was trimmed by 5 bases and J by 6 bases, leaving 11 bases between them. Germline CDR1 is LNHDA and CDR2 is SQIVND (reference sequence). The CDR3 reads CASSPRRVQPQHF. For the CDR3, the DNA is TGTGCCAGTAGTCCCAGGAGGGTTCAGCCCCAGCATTTT.

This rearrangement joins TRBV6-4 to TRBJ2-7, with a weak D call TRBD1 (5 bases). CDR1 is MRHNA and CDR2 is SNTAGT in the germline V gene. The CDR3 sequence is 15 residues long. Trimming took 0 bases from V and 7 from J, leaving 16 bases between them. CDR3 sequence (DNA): TGTGCCAGCAGTGACTCTAGGGCAGGGTGGAAGGAGCAGTACTTC. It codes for CASSDSRAGWKEQYF.

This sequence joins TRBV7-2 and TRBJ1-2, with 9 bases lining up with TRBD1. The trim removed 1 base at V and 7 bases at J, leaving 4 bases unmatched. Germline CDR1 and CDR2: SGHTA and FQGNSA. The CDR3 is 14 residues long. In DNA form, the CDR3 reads TGTGCCAGCAGCTTAGAACAGGGGGCGCGTGGCTACACCTTC. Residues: CASSLEQGARGYTF.

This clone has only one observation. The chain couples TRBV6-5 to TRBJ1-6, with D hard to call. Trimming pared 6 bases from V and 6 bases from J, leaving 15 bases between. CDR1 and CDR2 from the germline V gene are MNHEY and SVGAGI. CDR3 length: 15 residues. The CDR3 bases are TGTGCCAGCAGCCGCGAAGGAGCGGGTAATTCACCCCTCCACTTT. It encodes CASSREGAGNSPLHF.

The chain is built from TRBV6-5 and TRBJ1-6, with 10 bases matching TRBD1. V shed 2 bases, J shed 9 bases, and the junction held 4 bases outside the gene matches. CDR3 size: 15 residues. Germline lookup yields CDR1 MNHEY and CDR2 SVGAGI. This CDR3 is CASSYRTGGGSPLHF. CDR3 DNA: TGTGCCAGCAGTTACCGGACAGGGGGAGGTTCACCCCTCCACTTT.

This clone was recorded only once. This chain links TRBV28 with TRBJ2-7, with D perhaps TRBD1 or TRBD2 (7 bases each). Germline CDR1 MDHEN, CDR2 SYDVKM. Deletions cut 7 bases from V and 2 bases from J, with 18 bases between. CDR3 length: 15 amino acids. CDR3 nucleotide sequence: TGTGCCAGCACCACGGGGGGCAGGGGGGCCTACGAGCAGTACTTC. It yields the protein CASTTGGRGAYEQYF.

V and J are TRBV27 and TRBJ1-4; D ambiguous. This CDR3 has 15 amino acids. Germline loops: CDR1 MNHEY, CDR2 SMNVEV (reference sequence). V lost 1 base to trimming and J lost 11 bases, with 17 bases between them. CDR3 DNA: TGTGCCAGCAGTTTATTTGGGCAGTTTGGCCAGAAACTGTTTTTT. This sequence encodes CASSLFGQFGQKLFF.

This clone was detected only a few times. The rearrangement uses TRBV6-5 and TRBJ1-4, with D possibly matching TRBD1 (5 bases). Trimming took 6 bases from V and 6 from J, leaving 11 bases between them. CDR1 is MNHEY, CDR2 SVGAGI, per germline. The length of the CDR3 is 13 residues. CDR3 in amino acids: CASRVGGDEKLFF. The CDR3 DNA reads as TGTGCCAGCAGGGTTGGGGGGGATGAAAAACTGTTTTTT.

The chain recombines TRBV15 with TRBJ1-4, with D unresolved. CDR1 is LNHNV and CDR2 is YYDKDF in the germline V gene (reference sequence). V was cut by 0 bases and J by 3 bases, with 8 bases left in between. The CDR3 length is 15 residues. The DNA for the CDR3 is TGTGCCACCAGCAGAGAGGTCCAGGCTAATGAAAAACTGTTTTTT. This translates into CATSREVQANEKLFF.

This CDR3 reads CASGRRGGTEAFF. CDR3 DNA sequence: TGTGCCAGCGGACGTAGGGGTGGCACTGAAGCTTTCTTT. The chain is built from TRBV27 and TRBJ1-1, with a possible D match to TRBD1 (5 bases). Trimming took 8 bases from V and 4 from J, leaving 14 bases between them. The CDR3 consists of 13 residues. Germline CDR1 MNHEY, CDR2 SMNVEV (reference sequence).

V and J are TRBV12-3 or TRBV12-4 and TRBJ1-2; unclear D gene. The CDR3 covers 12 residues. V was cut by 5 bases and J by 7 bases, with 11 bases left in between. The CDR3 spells CASSMTVGGYTF. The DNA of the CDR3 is TGTGCCAGCAGTATGACGGTCGGTGGCTACACCTTC.

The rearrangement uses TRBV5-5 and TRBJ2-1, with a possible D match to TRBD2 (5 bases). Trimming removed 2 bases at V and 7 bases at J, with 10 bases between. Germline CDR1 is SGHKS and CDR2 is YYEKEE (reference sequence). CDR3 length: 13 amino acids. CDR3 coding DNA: TGTGCCAGCAGCTTCGAGGGTTGGAATGAGCAGTTCTTC. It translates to CASSFEGWNEQFF. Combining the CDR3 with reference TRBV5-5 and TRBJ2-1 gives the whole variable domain DAGVTQSPTHLIKTRGQQVTLRCSPISGHKSVSWYQQVLGQGPQFIFQYYEKEERGRGNFPDRFSARQFPNYSSELNVNALLLGDSALYLCASSFEGWNEQFFGPGTRLTVL.

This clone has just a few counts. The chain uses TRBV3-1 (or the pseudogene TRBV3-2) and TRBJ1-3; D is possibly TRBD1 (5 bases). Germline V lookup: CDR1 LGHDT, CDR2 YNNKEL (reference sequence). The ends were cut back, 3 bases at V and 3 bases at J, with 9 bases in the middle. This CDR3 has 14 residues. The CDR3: CASSQGLYGNTIYF. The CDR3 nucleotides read TGTGCCAGCAGCCAGGGGCTATATGGAAACACCATATATTTT.

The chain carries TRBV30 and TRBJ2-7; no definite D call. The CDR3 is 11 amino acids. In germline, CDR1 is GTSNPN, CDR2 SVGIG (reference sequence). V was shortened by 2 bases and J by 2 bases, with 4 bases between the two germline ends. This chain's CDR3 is CAWSRAYEQYF. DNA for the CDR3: TGTGCCTGGAGTAGGGCCTACGAGCAGTACTTC.

The chain's CDR3 is CASIQGAYGYTF. Here the CDR3 DNA reads TGTGCCAGCATACAGGGGGCCTATGGCTACACCTTC. The V call is TRBV28, the J call TRBJ1-2, with 9 bases lining up with TRBD1. Per germline, CDR1 MDHEN and CDR2 SYDVKM. The CDR3 has 12 residues. V trimming: 7 bases; J trimming: 4 bases; junction bases outside the gene matches: 1.